Below are 10 T cell receptor beta chains sequenced from a single sample in a study of blood T cell repertoires in COVID-19. The protocol was immunoSEQ multiplex PCR, while the TCRdb copy is restricted to in-frame clones and leaves out a portion. Seen here are 99,000 or so clones, just under 85% observed once, and the top ten hold roughly 3.3%. Sequencing was done on a sample of peripheral blood. These receptors all stem from a woman older than 75 with active or convalescent COVID-19.

The chain joins TRBV6-6 to TRBJ1-2; D uncertain. Germline-derived CDR1 and CDR2 are MNHNY and SVGAGI (reference sequence). The V and J ends lost 6 bases and 1 base respectively, with 12 bases between them. The CDR3 is 14 amino acids. This CDR3 reads CASSPNGVNYGYTF. DNA of the CDR3: TGTGCCAGCAGCCCCAACGGGGTTAACTATGGCTACACCTTC.

The gene calls are TRBV5-1 and TRBJ2-3; 7 bases are a match to TRBD2. The germline CDR1 and CDR2 sequences are SGHRS and YFSETQ. This CDR3 comprises 16 residues. Trimming cost V 7 bases and J 2 bases; bases outside gene matches: 13. The chain's CDR3 is CASSVIPGTNTDTQYF. In DNA, the CDR3 is TGCGCCAGCTCGGTGATCCCCGGGACTAACACAGATACGCAGTATTTT. Full variable domain (remainder filled in from reference TRBV5-1 and TRBJ2-3): KAGVTQTPRYLIKTRGQQVTLSCSPISGHRSVSWYQQTPGQGLQFLFEYFSETQRNKGNFPGRFSGRQFSNSRSEMNVSTLELGDSALYLCASSVIPGTNTDTQYFGPGTRLTVL.

This clone was observed a single time. CDR3 bases: TGTGCCAGTAGGGGACAGTATAGCAATCAGCCCCAGCATTTT. It codes for CASRGQYSNQPQHF. V usage is TRBV19 and J usage is TRBJ1-5, with 7 bases identical to TRBD1. V trimming: 6 bases; J trimming: 0 bases; junction bases outside the gene matches: 2. CDR3 length: 14 amino acids. Germline assignment: CDR1 LNHDA and CDR2 SQIVND (reference sequence).

The J gene is TRBJ1-3, the V gene TRBV4-1, with D maybe TRBD1 (6 bases). CDR1 is MGHRA, CDR2 YSYEKL, per germline. The V end was cut by 1 base, the J end by 2 bases, with 9 bases between. The CDR3 has 15 residues. The CDR3 region is CASSQATGPGNTIYF. The CDR3 DNA is TGCGCCAGCAGCCAAGCCACAGGGCCTGGAAACACCATATATTTT.

The V call is TRBV7-9, the J call TRBJ2-3; maybe TRBD2 (6 bases). The CDR3 contains 14 residues. Trimming pared 5 bases from V and 0 bases from J, leaving 9 bases between. Germline V CDR1 and CDR2: SEHNR, FQNEAQ (reference sequence). CDR3 protein: CASSRSGSTDTQYF. Here the CDR3 DNA reads TGTGCCAGCAGCCGTAGCGGTAGCACAGATACGCAGTATTTT.

The J gene is TRBJ2-5, the V gene TRBV19, with 11 bases identical to TRBD1. J was trimmed by 5 bases and V by 8 bases; bases with no gene match: 10. In germline, CDR1 is LNHDA, CDR2 SQIVND (reference sequence). The CDR3 sequence is 15 residues long. This chain's CDR3 is CASSTGTGGYETQYF. The CDR3, as DNA: TGTGCCAGTTCAACCGGGACAGGGGGTTATGAGACCCAGTACTTC.

The V and J genes are TRBV4-2 and TRBJ1-2, with unresolved D. Germline V lookup: CDR1 LGHNA, CDR2 YNFKEQ. The CDR3 totals 15 residues. V was cut by 0 bases and J by 3 bases, with 11 bases left in between. CDR3 loop: CASSQDLAAYYGYTF. The CDR3 bases are TGTGCCAGCAGCCAAGACCTCGCGGCATACTATGGCTACACCTTC.

This clone has more than one count but fewer than ten. The chain couples TRBV4-1 to TRBJ1-5, with a tentative D call TRBD1 (6 bases). V lost 1 base and J 5 bases, leaving 12 bases between the germline ends. This CDR3 region has 15 residues. The V gene's germline CDR1 is MGHRA and CDR2 YSYEKL. CDR3 protein: CASSQGPGEHQPQHF. For the CDR3, the DNA is TGCGCCAGCAGCCAAGGCCCAGGGGAGCATCAGCCCCAGCATTTT.

The chain recombines TRBV11-2 with TRBJ1-4; D remains unclear. Trimming left V 5 bases short and J 4 bases short, with 11 bases between. CDR3 length equals 14 residues. Germline lookup yields CDR1 SGHAT and CDR2 FQNNGV. As DNA, the CDR3 is TGTGCCAGCAGCCTGAACCGGGGTAATGAAAAACTGTTTTTT. Translating gives CASSLNRGNEKLFF.

The rearrangement uses TRBV28 and TRBJ1-2; D perhaps matches TRBD1 (6 bases). The CDR3 consists of 14 residues. Trimming shortened V by 6 bases and J by 2 bases, and 13 bases separated the two germline ends. CDR1 and CDR2 from the germline V gene are MDHEN and SYDVKM. CDR3 DNA: TGTGCCAGCAGCCGGGACATTCAGAACTATGGCTACACCTTC. Protein product: CASSRDIQNYGYTF.